The 16 T cell receptor beta chains below all came from one sample that was sequenced in a study of identical twins. TCRdb re-called the 5' RACE reads through MiXCR, storing one row per CDR3 protein. The data contain under 350,000 distinct CDR3 sequences, roughly 9.8% of them seen just once; the ten biggest clones take up about 7.1%. These data were also filed under a second study, of yellow fever vaccine responses in identical twins.

The specimen sequenced was CD8+ T cells sorted from blood. Every receptor here comes from a woman aged 18-30 years in good health.

The table lists this clonotype with many counts. The gene calls are TRBV2 and TRBJ2-5; TRBD2 matches 8 bases. V lost 7 bases to trimming and J lost 5 bases; unmatched junction nucleotides: 3. This CDR3 contains 12 residues. Germline lookup yields CDR1 SNHLY and CDR2 FYNNEI. The CDR3 DNA follows: TGTGCCAGCATAGCGGGGCGGGAGACCCAGTACTTC. It is translated as CASIAGRETQYF.

The genes are TRBV25-1 and TRBJ2-1; D may be TRBD2 (6 bases). Germline CDR1 and CDR2: MGHDK and SYGVNS. This CDR3 has 19 residues. Trimming stripped 3 bases from V and 0 bases from J, with 21 bases between. The CDR3 protein is CASSDDVVSGLPSYNEQFF. The CDR3 DNA follows: TGTGCCAGCAGTGACGATGTTGTTTCGGGACTTCCCTCCTACAATGAGCAGTTCTTC.

This clonotype was detected a few times. The chain joins TRBV7-9 to TRBJ1-2; 7 bases line up with TRBD1. V lost 5 bases, J lost 7 bases, and 7 bases stayed unmatched. This CDR3 has 13 residues. CDR1 SEHNR and CDR2 FQNEAQ come from the germline V gene (reference sequence). The CDR3 region is CASSQGGPSGYTF. The CDR3 DNA follows: TGTGCCAGCAGCCAGGGGGGTCCATCTGGCTACACCTTC.

In this sample, this clonotype turned up a few times. V and J are TRBV7-6 and TRBJ2-5; 9 bases fit TRBD2. V was pared by 6 bases and J by 4 bases, with 6 bases of the junction left unmatched. This CDR3 is built from 14 residues. Germline V CDR1 and CDR2: SGHVS, FNYEAQ. The CDR3 DNA reads TGTGCCAGCAGGAGCGGGGGGCCTCGAGAGACCCAGTACTTC. It yields the protein CASRSGGPRETQYF.

The table lists this clonotype with a few counts. The chain uses TRBV12-3 or TRBV12-4 and TRBJ2-3; D gene ambiguous. The CDR3 runs 14 residues. Trimming cost V 3 bases and J 0 bases, with 7 bases left between them. CDR3 sequence reads: CASSLIPSTDTQYF. The DNA of the CDR3 is TGTGCCAGCAGTTTGATCCCGAGCACAGATACGCAGTATTTT.

This clonotype was detected ten times or more. J is TRBJ2-7 and V is TRBV20-1; 9 bases map to TRBD2. The ends lost 3 bases at V and 0 bases at J; junction bases unmatched: 3. Germline-derived CDR1 and CDR2 are DFQATT and SNEGSKA (reference sequence). The CDR3 runs to 14 residues. CDR3 DNA sequence: TGCAGTGCTAGCTTTAGCGGGAGCTCCTACGAGCAGTACTTC. The encoded protein is CSASFSGSSYEQYF.

The CDR3: CASSDWASTNTQYF. CDR3 DNA sequence: TGCGCCAGCAGTGACTGGGCTAGCACGAATACGCAGTATTTT. The chain carries TRBV10-2 and TRBJ2-3, with D perhaps matching TRBD2 (5 bases). Looked up from germline, CDR1 is WSHSY and CDR2 is SAAADI. V was pared by 3 bases and J by 7 bases, with 14 bases between. The CDR3 spans 14 residues.

At least ten counts were recorded for this clonotype. The V and J genes are TRBV6-4 and TRBJ2-1; D is ambiguous. The germline V gene has CDR1 MRHNA and CDR2 SNTAGT. V was clipped by 3 bases and J by 4 bases, with 7 bases between them. The CDR3 is made up of 13 amino acids. The CDR3 DNA sequence: TGTGCCAGCAGTGAGGGCCCTTACAATGAGCAGTTCTTC. Translating it yields CASSEGPYNEQFF.

Many counts were recorded for this clonotype. This chain connects TRBV30 to TRBJ2-2, with D maybe TRBD1 (6 bases). V dropped 2 bases and J dropped 1 base, with 11 bases sitting between them. This CDR3 comprises 15 residues. The germline gives CDR1 GTSNPN, CDR2 SVGIG (reference sequence). The CDR3 region is CAWSSQGMNTGELFF. The DNA for the CDR3 is TGTGCCTGGAGTAGTCAGGGGATGAACACCGGGGAGCTGTTTTTT. Filled out from reference TRBV30 and TRBJ2-2, the complete variable domain reads SQTIHQWPATLVQPVGSPLSLECTVEGTSNPNLYWYRQAAGRGLQLLFYSVGIGQISSEVPQNLSASRPQDRQFILSSKKLLLSDSGFYLCAWSSQGMNTGELFFGEGSRLTVL.

This clonotype was seen a handful of times. The V call is TRBV28, the J call TRBJ2-7, with TRBD1 matching over 11 bases. The V gene's germline CDR1 is MDHEN and CDR2 SYDVKM. The length of the CDR3 is 15 residues. J lost 3 bases, V lost 7 bases, and 8 bases had no gene match. CDR3 protein: CASKVRDRGVYEQYF. The CDR3 nucleotides read TGTGCCAGCAAAGTCCGGGACAGGGGGGTCTACGAGCAGTACTTC.

This clonotype was observed many times. The chain employs TRBV4-3 and TRBJ2-7, with D unclear. This CDR3 contains 16 residues. The V end was cut by 0 bases, the J end by 2 bases, with 14 bases between. Looked up from germline, CDR1 is LGHNA and CDR2 is YSLEER. Written as DNA, the CDR3 is TGCGCCAGCAGCCAAGATCTGAGTGGGCTAGCCTACGAGCAGTACTTC. This codes for CASSQDLSGLAYEQYF.

This clonotype was seen only a few times. This chain joins TRBV6-2 or TRBV6-3 and TRBJ2-7; 11 nucleotides align to TRBD1. This CDR3 has 18 residues. The germline V gene encodes CDR1 MNHEY and CDR2 SVGEGT. V gave up 8 bases and J gave up 0 bases; unmatched junction bases: 15. In DNA, the CDR3 is TGTGCCAGCTCTAACGTAGTCGGGACAGGGGGAGCCTCCTACGAGCAGTACTTC. Translating it yields CASSNVVGTGGASYEQYF.

On this clonotype: The junction departs from the called germline gene at one end, perhaps through a read error. The chain carries TRBV6-1 and TRBJ1-5; a possible D gene is TRBD1 (6 bases). This CDR3 contains 16 residues. Germline V gene data show CDR1 as MNHNS and CDR2 as SASEGT. In nucleotides, the CDR3 is TGTGCCGGCAGTGAATTACCGGGGGCGAGCAATCAGCCCCAGCATTTT. Its translation: CAGSELPGASNQPQHF.

This clonotype was counted at least ten times. The V gene is TRBV14, the J gene TRBJ2-1; TRBD1 aligns across 10 bases. The CDR3 runs to 14 residues. Germline CDR1 is SGHDN and CDR2 is FVKESK. Trimming removed 3 bases from V and 4 bases from J; junction bases left unmatched: 0. In DNA, the CDR3 is TGTGCCAGCAGCCAGGGACAGGGGTACAATGAGCAGTTCTTC. It encodes CASSQGQGYNEQFF. The variable domain in full, completed from reference TRBV14 and TRBJ2-1, reads EAGVTQFPSHSVIEKGQTVTLRCDPISGHDNLYWYRRVMGKEIKFLLHFVKESKQDESGMPNNRFLAERTGGTYSTLKVQPAELEDSGVYFCASSQGQGYNEQFFGPGTRLTVL.

This chain uses TRBV2 with TRBJ2-1, with D unresolved. The CDR3 is 14 residues long. V was cut by 6 bases and J by 8 bases, with 17 bases left in between. The germline gives CDR1 SNHLY, CDR2 FYNNEI. CDR3 nucleotides: TGTGCCAGCAGCGGCGAATCCAGATTTTATGAGCAGTTCTTC. This translates into CASSGESRFYEQFF.

The chain has TRBV9 and TRBJ2-7, with no clear D. Germline lookup yields CDR1 SGDLS and CDR2 YYNGEE. The CDR3 length is 13 residues. The V end was cut by 1 base, the J end by 0 bases, with 5 bases between. The CDR3 DNA follows: TGTGCCAGCAGCGTAAGCAGCTCCTACGAGCAGTACTTC. Translated, it gives CASSVSSSYEQYF.